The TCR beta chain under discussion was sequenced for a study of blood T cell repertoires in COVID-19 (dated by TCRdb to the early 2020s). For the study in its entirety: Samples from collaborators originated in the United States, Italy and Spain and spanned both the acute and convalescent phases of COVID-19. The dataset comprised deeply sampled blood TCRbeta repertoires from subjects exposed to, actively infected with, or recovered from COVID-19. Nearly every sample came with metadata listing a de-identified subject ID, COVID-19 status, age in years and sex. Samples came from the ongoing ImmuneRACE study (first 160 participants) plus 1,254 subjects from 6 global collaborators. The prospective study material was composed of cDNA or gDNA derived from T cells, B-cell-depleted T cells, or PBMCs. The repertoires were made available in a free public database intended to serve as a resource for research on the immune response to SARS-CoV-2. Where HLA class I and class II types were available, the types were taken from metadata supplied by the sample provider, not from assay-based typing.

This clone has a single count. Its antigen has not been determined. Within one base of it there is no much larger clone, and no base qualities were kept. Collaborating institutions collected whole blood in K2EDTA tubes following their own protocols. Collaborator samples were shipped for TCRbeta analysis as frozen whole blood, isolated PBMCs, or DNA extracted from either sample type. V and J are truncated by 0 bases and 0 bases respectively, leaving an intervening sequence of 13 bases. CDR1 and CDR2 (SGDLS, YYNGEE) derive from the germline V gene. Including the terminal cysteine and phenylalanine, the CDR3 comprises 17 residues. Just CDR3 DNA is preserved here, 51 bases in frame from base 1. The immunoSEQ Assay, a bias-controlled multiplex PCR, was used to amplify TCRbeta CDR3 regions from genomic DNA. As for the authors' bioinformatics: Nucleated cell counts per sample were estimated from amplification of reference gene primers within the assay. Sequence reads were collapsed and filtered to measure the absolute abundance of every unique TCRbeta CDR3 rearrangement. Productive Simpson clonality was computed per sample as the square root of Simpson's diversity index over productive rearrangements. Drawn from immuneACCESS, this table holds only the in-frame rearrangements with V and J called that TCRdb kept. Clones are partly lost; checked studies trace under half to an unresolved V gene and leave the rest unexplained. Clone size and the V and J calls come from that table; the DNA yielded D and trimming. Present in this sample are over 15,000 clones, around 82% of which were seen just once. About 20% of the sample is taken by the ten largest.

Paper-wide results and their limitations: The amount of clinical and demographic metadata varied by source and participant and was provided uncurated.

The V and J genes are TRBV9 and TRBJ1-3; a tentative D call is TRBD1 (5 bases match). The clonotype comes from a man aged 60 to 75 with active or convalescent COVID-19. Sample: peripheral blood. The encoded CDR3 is CASSVGGDKISGNTIYF. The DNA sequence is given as TGTGCCAGCAGCGTAGGGGGGGATAAAATCTCTGGAAACACCATATATTTT.